The next 20 T cell receptor beta chains were all read from a single sample in a study of vaccination and CD4 T cells after COVID-19. The antigens for these receptors are not known. With the Oncomine TCR Beta short-read assay, DNA from cultured CD4+ T cells was sequenced. TCRdb reprocessed the PCR reads via MiXCR and lists one record per CDR3 protein. The table has 11,000 to 15,000 distinct CDR3 sequences, roughly 53% seen once. Specified treatment: approximately nine-day PBMC culture with coronavirus spike peptide pools or control peptides (ViraFEST assay). Material for sequencing was CD4+ T cells from blood, cultured in vitro. These receptors originate from a human donor who had recovered from COVID-19.

The chain couples TRBV7-9 to TRBJ2-3; D may be TRBD1 or TRBD2 (6 bases each). The V gene's germline CDR1 is SEHNR and CDR2 FQNEAQ (reference sequence). V lost 7 bases, J lost 8 bases, and 25 bases lay in between. CDR3 size: 16 residues. The CDR3 sequence: CASIHWDGGRRATQYF. CDR3 in DNA: TGTGCCAGCATCCACTGGGATGGGGGGCGCCGGGCTACGCAGTATTTT.

A few counts support this clonotype. The CDR3 spells CASTGATNYGYTF. CDR3 coding DNA: TGTGCCAGTACGGGCGCAACTAACTATGGCTACACCTTC. V is TRBV6-1 and J is TRBJ1-2; D remains ambiguous. Trimming stripped 9 bases from V and 0 bases from J, with 11 bases between. Germline V gives CDR1 MNHNS, CDR2 SASEGT. CDR3 size: 13 residues.

V is TRBV25-1 and J is TRBJ1-2; D is unresolved. Germline V lookup: CDR1 MGHDK, CDR2 SYGVNS. V lost 4 bases and J lost 3, with 15 bases in between. This CDR3 spans 15 amino acids. CDR3 nucleotides: TGTGCCAGCAGTGCCGCTGGACCCCTCGACTATGGCTACACCTTC. As protein: CASSAAGPLDYGYTF.

The genes are TRBV7-8 and TRBJ1-6; D ambiguous. CDR1 and CDR2 from the germline V gene are SGHVS and FQNEAQ. V dropped 5 bases and J dropped 4 bases, with 6 bases sitting between them. This CDR3 is 13 amino acids long. The CDR3 DNA reads TGTGCCAGCAGCCCAATGTATAATTCACCCCTCCACTTT. Translation gives CASSPMYNSPLHF.

This chain connects TRBV24-1 to TRBJ2-7; TRBD1 matches at 7 bases. This CDR3 region has 13 residues. CDR1 is KGHDR and CDR2 is SFDVKD in the germline V gene. Unmatched junction bases numbered 16, after V lost 12 bases and J lost 9 bases. The CDR3 nucleotides are TGTGCCGTCCAGGGTGACAGGGCGACTGCGCAGTACTTC. Encoded protein: CAVQGDRATAQYF.

The rearrangement uses TRBV19 and TRBJ2-5; D might be TRBD1 (6 bases). The V gene lost 5 bases and the J gene lost 4 bases, with 14 bases spanning the gap. The CDR3 runs 14 residues. Germline V gene lookup returns CDR1 LNHDA and CDR2 SQIVND (reference sequence). The CDR3 loop is CASSWGRLGETQYF. As DNA, the CDR3 is TGTGCCAGTAGTTGGGGGCGCTTGGGAGAGACCCAGTACTTC.

The rearrangement joins TRBV19 to TRBJ1-1; D gene uncertain. Per the germline V gene, CDR1 is LNHDA and CDR2 is SQIVND (reference sequence). The CDR3 is made up of 14 amino acids. Trimming cost V 1 base and J 2 bases, with 8 bases left between them. The CDR3 is CASSIGVDNTEAFF. CDR3 sequence (DNA): TGTGCCAGTAGTATAGGAGTCGATAACACTGAAGCTTTCTTT.

This clonotype came up a few times. The chain has TRBV6-1 and TRBJ1-1; D might be TRBD1 (6 bases). This CDR3 spans 13 amino acids. V was trimmed by 8 bases and J by 4 bases, leaving 14 bases between them. Looked up from germline, CDR1 is MNHNS and CDR2 is SASEGT. In nucleotides, the CDR3 is TGTGCCAGCCGCAACCAGGGGAGCACTGAAGCTTTCTTT. Translating gives CASRNQGSTEAFF.

The V gene is TRBV20-1, the J gene TRBJ1-5; weak D call: TRBD1 (6 bases). Germline loops: CDR1 DFQATT, CDR2 SNEGSKA (reference sequence). The CDR3 contains 17 residues. Trimming removed 2 bases at V and 4 bases at J, with 21 bases between. The CDR3 loop is CSARRSVGRGLNQPQHF. Written as DNA, the CDR3 is TGCAGTGCTAGAAGGAGTGTAGGCAGGGGCCTTAATCAGCCCCAGCATTTT.

The V and J genes are TRBV10-3 and TRBJ2-1; 8 bases match TRBD2. V lost 2 bases, J lost 5 bases, and 5 bases stayed unmatched. Germline V gene lookup returns CDR1 ENHRY and CDR2 SYGVKD. The CDR3 has 15 amino acids. The CDR3 coding sequence is TGTGCCATCAGTGAGATTGGCGGGGGGAACAATGAGCAGTTCTTC. Translating it yields CAISEIGGGNNEQFF.

This clonotype was counted once. This chain uses TRBV7-3 with TRBJ2-2; D is undetermined. The CDR3 consists of 14 residues. CDR1 is SGHTA, CDR2 FQGTGA, per germline. The germline V and J ends were trimmed by 2 bases and 1 base, with 5 bases remaining between them. CDR3: CASSLSGNTGELFF. DNA of the CDR3: TGTGCCAGCAGCTTATCCGGGAACACCGGGGAGCTGTTTTTT.

The chain couples TRBV9 to TRBJ2-3, with TRBD2 matching 7 bases. The CDR3 consists of 17 residues. The germline CDR1 and CDR2 sequences are SGDLS and YYNGEE. Trimming cost V 4 bases and J 0 bases; bases outside gene matches: 11. In DNA form, the CDR3 reads TGTGCCAGCAGCCCGGTAGGAGCGGGGACTAGCACAGATACGCAGTATTTT. It translates to CASSPVGAGTSTDTQYF.

The chain couples TRBV7-2 to TRBJ2-7; 7 bases are shared with TRBD2. The V gene end was trimmed by 5 bases and the J gene end by 6 bases; junction bases not matched to a gene: 13. CDR3 length: 15 amino acids. Germline V gene data show CDR1 as SGHTA and CDR2 as FQGNSA. The CDR3 coding sequence is TGTGCCAGCAGCCAAGGAGGGACTAACTGGGTCGAGCAGTACTTC. Translating gives CASSQGGTNWVEQYF.

The rearrangement joins TRBV5-4 to TRBJ2-7, with TRBD2 matching 9 bases. CDR3 length: 13 residues. After removal of 9 bases from V and 6 bases from J, the junction contained 10 bases not matched to a gene. Germline-derived CDR1 and CDR2 are SGHNT and YYREEE (reference sequence). CDR3 protein: CATGREGLLEQYF. The CDR3 nucleotides are TGTGCCACGGGGCGGGAGGGCCTGCTCGAGCAGTACTTC.

The V gene is TRBV28, the J gene TRBJ1-5; a possible D gene is TRBD1 (5 bases). In germline, CDR1 is MDHEN, CDR2 SYDVKM. Trimming pared 3 bases from V and 2 bases from J, leaving 14 bases between. This CDR3 is 16 amino acids long. The CDR3 reads CASSFQGSRGNQPQHF. The CDR3 region has the DNA TGTGCCAGCAGTTTTCAAGGGAGCAGGGGCAATCAGCCCCAGCATTTT.

The chain has TRBV4-1 and TRBJ1-5, with D unresolved. The CDR3 contains 15 residues. Trimming removed 1 base from V and 1 base from J, with 8 bases in between. Germline CDR1 and CDR2: MGHRA and YSYEKL. CDR3 in amino acids: CASSQVPGSNQPQHF. DNA of the CDR3: TGCGCCAGCAGCCAAGTTCCGGGGAGCAATCAGCCCCAGCATTTT.

The chain uses TRBV7-9 and TRBJ2-2, with TRBD1 matching 7 bases. V lost 5 bases and J lost 0; bases outside the gene matches: 3. From germline, CDR1 is SEHNR and CDR2 FQNEAQ (reference sequence). This CDR3 region has 15 residues. The CDR3 bases are TGTGCCAGCAGCCTCGGGACAGCGAACACCGGGGAGCTGTTTTTT. Translating gives CASSLGTANTGELFF.

This rearrangement joins TRBV20-1 to TRBJ1-1; perhaps TRBD1 as D (6 bases). This CDR3 contains 11 residues. V lost 4 bases and J lost 7, with 10 bases in between. Germline V gene lookup returns CDR1 DFQATT and CDR2 SNEGSKA (reference sequence). The CDR3 region has the DNA TGCAGTGCTAACCGGGACATTGAAGCTTTCTTT. Amino acid sequence: CSANRDIEAFF.

This sequence joins TRBV6-1 and TRBJ2-1; D is perhaps TRBD1 (5 bases). The CDR3 has 12 amino acids. With 4 bases removed from V and 12 bases from J, the gap between germline ends came to 13 bases. CDR1 and CDR2 (germline): MNHNS, SASEGT. Here the CDR3 reads CASSGQIVGQFF. The CDR3 DNA is TGTGCCAGCAGTGGACAGATAGTGGGGCAGTTCTTC.

The chain recombines TRBV7-9 with TRBJ2-4, with a possible D match to TRBD2 (7 bases). This CDR3 has 16 amino acids. V shed 5 bases and J shed 0 bases, with 14 bases lying between them. The germline V gene encodes CDR1 SEHNR and CDR2 FQNEAQ (reference sequence). CDR3 residues: CASSASGGLAKNIQYF. CDR3 nucleotides: TGTGCCAGCAGCGCCTCCGGGGGGCTAGCCAAAAACATTCAGTACTTC.